This TCR beta chain came from a study of post-analysis software for immune sequencing data. Whole-study context: Included courses were relapsing-remitting and secondary progressive multiple sclerosis; progressive-relapsing multiple sclerosis was also included.

This clonotype was found once. Its antigen is still unknown. Germline lookup yields CDR1 SGHRS and CDR2 YFSETQ. The CDR3 spans 15 residues. V gave up 6 bases and J gave up 13 bases, with 26 bases separating them. Study results and caveats: F measure grouped same-batch samples tightly together. Controls had significantly higher normalized Chao1 diversity than multiple sclerosis patients. Patients used five TRBV segments, including TRBV5-6, TRBV5-1 and TRBV20-1, more often than controls.

Unique molecular identifiers were present in the TCR beta cDNA libraries. The source material, about 0.9 to 10 million T cells, gave rise to about 500,000 cDNA molecules. TCRdb redid the calling of the PCR reads with MiXCR, one entry per CDR3 protein. In the table there are about 500,000 distinct CDR3 sequences, under 55% of which are singletons. The sequencing sample was made of blood. The source is a girl aged 5-17 years with multiple sclerosis. The chain is built from TRBV5-1 and TRBJ2-4; D call uncertain. DNA of the CDR3: TGCGCCAGCAAGAGTAATGCCAGGTTGTTTGGAGAGCAGTACTTC. Translating gives CASKSNARLFGEQYF.